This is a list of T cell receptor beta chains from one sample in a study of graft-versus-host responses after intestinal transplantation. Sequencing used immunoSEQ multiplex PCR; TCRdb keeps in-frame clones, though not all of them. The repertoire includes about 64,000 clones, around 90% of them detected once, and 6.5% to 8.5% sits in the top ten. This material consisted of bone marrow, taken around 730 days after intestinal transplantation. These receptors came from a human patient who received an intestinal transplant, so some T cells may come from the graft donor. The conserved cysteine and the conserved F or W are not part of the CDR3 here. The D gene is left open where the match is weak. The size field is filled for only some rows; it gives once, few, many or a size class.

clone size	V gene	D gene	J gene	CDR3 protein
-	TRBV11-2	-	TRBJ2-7	ASSKGLNYEQY
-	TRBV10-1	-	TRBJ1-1	ASSDFWGTEAF
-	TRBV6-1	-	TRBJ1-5	ASSERSVSQST
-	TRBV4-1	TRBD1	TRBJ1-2	ASSQEPGTGDGPVYGYT
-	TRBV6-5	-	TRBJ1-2	ASSYSAGQHYT
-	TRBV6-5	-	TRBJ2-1	ASSYSFSGINEQF
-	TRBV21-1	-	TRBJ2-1	ASNPTGGPYNEQF
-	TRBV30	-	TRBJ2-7	AWSWQKYEQY
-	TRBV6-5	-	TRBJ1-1	ASSYAEGMSTEAF
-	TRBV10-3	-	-	AIAMQTAGYEQY
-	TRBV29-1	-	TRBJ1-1	SAAGGTEAF
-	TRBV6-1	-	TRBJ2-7	ASSEWGPSYEQY
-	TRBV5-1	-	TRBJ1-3	ASSLGVSGNTIY
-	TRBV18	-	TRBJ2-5	ASSPAGAQGGETQY
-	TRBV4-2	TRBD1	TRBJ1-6	ASSHPGQDNSPLH
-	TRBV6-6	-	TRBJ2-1	ASSRTDYNEQF
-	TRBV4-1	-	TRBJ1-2	ASSQEIPAASHT
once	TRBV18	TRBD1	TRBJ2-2	ASSRDSNTGELF
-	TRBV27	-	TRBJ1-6	ASSQGWSPLH
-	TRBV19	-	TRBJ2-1	ASSIEPPMTYTNEQF
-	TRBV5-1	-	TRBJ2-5	ASSLGGKETQY
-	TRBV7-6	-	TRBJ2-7	ASSLETGHYEQY
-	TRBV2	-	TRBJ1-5	ASSGRNSNQPQH
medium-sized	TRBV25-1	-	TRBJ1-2	ASSGGDTRYT
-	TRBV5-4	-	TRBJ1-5	ASSLAGDQPQH
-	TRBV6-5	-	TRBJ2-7	ASSFAATSYEQY
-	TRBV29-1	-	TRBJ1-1	SVEGHFTEAF
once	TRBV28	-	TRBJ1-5	ATKWAGQPQH
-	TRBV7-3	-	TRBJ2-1	ASSPHGGNPYNEQF
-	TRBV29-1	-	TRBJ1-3	SVWDGFSGNTIY
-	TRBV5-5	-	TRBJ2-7	ASSLSSSYEQY
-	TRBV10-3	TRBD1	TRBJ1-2	AISAEGAYGYT
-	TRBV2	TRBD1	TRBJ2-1	ASSSGGSYNEQF
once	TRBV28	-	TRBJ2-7	ASSFPDSYEQY
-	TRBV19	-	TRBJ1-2	ASTRGAFNYGYT
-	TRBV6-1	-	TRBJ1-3	ASSLQREGGNTIY
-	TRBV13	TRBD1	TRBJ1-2	ASSFGTGGELYGYT
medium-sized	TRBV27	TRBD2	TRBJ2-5	ASGTSGGAQETQY
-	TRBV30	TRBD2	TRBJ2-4	AWNGLAAAKNIQY
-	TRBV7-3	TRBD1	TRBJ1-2	ASSPGGGWDSSNYGYT